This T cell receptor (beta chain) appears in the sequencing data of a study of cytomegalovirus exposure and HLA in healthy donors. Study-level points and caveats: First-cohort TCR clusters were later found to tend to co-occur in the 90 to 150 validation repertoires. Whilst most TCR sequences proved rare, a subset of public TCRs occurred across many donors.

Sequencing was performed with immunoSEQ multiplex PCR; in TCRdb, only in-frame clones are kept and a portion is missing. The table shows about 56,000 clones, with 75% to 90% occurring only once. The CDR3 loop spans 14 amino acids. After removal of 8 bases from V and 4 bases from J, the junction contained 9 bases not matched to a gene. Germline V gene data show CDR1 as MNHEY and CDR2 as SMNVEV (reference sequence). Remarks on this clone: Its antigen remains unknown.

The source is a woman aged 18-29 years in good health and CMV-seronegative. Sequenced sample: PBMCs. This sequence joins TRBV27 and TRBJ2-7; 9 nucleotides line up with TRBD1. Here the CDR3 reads CASGLGQGNYEQYF. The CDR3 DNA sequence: TGTGCCAGCGGACTCGGACAGGGGAATTACGAGCAGTACTTC.